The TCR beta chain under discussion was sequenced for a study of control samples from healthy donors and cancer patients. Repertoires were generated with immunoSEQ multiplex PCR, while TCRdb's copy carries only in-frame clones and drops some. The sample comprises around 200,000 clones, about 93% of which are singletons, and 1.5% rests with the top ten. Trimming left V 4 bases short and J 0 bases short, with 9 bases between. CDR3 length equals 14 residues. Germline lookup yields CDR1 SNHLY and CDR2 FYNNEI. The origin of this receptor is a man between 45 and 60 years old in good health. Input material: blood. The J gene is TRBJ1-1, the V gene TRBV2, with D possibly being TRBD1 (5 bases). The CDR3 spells CASSVQGLNTEAFF. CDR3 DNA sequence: TGTGCCAGCAGTGTCCAGGGACTGAACACTGAAGCTTTCTTT.